A selection of T cell receptor beta chains follows, all from one sample in a study of a mutant IDH1 vaccine in newly diagnosed glioma. The repertoire was sequenced with immunoSEQ multiplex PCR; TCRdb's copy has only in-frame clones and lacks some. Among 110,000 or so clones listed, about 90% were seen once. Their cognate antigens are unknown. The specimen comprised PBMCs, sampled from a glioma patient whose treatment included an IDH1 peptide vaccine. Receptors originate from a woman aged 45-59 years with glioma. CDR3s include the opening cysteine and the closing phenylalanine or tryptophan. The order of the fields is CDR3 length, J gene, D gene, V gene, CDR3 protein. D genes are given only for firm matches.

length: 13; J: TRBJ2-5; D: .; V: TRBV5-1; CDR3: CASSLGTQETQYF
length: 15; J: TRBJ1-2; D: TRBD1; V: TRBV28; CDR3: CASSLGTAPNYGYTF
length: 16; J: TRBJ2-7; D: .; V: TRBV28; CDR3: CASSLPGAMESYEQYF
length: 13; J: TRBJ1-1; D: .; V: TRBV6-1; CDR3: CASSEQGRAEAFF
length: 13; J: TRBJ2-5; D: .; V: TRBV19; CDR3: CASSITVQETQYF
length: 14; J: TRBJ2-3; D: .; V: TRBV5-1; CDR3: CASSATASSDTQYF
length: 11; J: TRBJ1-1; D: TRBD1; V: TRBV2; CDR3: CASNDRGEAFF
length: 13; J: TRBJ2-7; D: .; V: TRBV2; CDR3: CASSEILSYEQYF
length: 16; J: .; D: .; V: TRBV4-1; CDR3: CASSQGGGRVRAEQYF
length: 12; J: TRBJ1-1; D: .; V: TRBV7-9; CDR3: CASSVIDTEAFF
length: 14; J: TRBJ1-2; D: .; V: TRBV18; CDR3: CASSSRDGVYGYTF
length: 15; J: TRBJ1-2; D: TRBD1; V: TRBV6-1; CDR3: CASRENRGPNYGYTF
length: 15; J: TRBJ1-2; D: TRBD1; V: TRBV11-1; CDR3: CASSPRDSQVGGYTF
length: 11; J: TRBJ2-7; D: .; V: TRBV11-2; CDR3: CASSSGYEQYF
length: 14; J: TRBJ2-5; D: .; V: TRBV27; CDR3: CASSTIAAGETQYF
length: 12; J: TRBJ2-1; D: .; V: TRBV7-2; CDR3: CASSLARGAQFF
length: 14; J: TRBJ1-5; D: .; V: TRBV10-3; CDR3: CAISEGQPFQPQHF
length: 15; J: TRBJ2-7; D: TRBD2; V: TRBV25-1; CDR3: CASSGSSGWSYEQYF
length: 14; J: TRBJ1-1; D: .; V: TRBV7-9; CDR3: CASSLQQLNTEAFF
length: 16; J: TRBJ1-5; D: TRBD1; V: TRBV28; CDR3: CASSTIRTGWNQPQHF
length: 13; J: TRBJ1-5; D: .; V: TRBV10-1; CDR3: CASSEGLGKAQHF
length: 15; J: TRBJ1-1; D: TRBD1; V: TRBV16; CDR3: CASSRYGQGNTEAFF
length: 16; J: TRBJ1-1; D: TRBD1; V: TRBV5-6; CDR3: CASSRSLQGGNTEAFF
length: 15; J: TRBJ1-1; D: .; V: TRBV11-2; CDR3: CASSLAGGGDTEAFF
length: 14; J: TRBJ2-2; D: .; V: TRBV10-3; CDR3: CAISDRGDSGELFF
length: 13; J: TRBJ1-1; D: .; V: TRBV19; CDR3: CASSRYKNTEAFF
length: 13; J: TRBJ1-2; D: .; V: TRBV5-6; CDR3: CASSQDTTYGYTF
length: 13; J: TRBJ2-1; D: TRBD1; V: TRBV7-3; CDR3: CASSTQGPDEQFF
length: 13; J: TRBJ1-1; D: .; V: TRBV7-9; CDR3: CASSSHRDTEAFF
length: 14; J: TRBJ1-1; D: .; V: TRBV28; CDR3: CASSLWGQGGYAFF
length: 15; J: TRBJ1-5; D: .; V: TRBV19; CDR3: CASSILQGANQPQHF
length: 16; J: TRBJ2-1; D: TRBD2; V: TRBV5-1; CDR3: CASSVLSGRPYNEQFF
length: 17; J: TRBJ2-3; D: TRBD2; V: TRBV19; CDR3: CASTLRRLAGGTDTQYF
length: 14; J: TRBJ1-3; D: .; V: TRBV7-2; CDR3: CASSQLGAGNTIYF
length: 13; J: TRBJ1-5; D: .; V: TRBV7-9; CDR3: CASRQEGDQPQHF
length: 13; J: TRBJ2-2; D: .; V: TRBV13; CDR3: CASSSGLTGELFF
length: 16; J: TRBJ1-5; D: TRBD1; V: TRBV6-5; CDR3: CASSSDRAGKNQPQHF
length: 19; J: TRBJ2-2; D: TRBD2; V: TRBV28; CDR3: CASSPSLREAGDRTGELFF
length: 13; J: TRBJ1-5; D: .; V: TRBV7-2; CDR3: CASSLSAQQPQHF
length: 15; J: TRBJ2-1; D: .; V: TRBV5-4; CDR3: CASSATGHVNNEQFF
length: 17; J: TRBJ2-6; D: TRBD1; V: TRBV28; CDR3: CASRGGQGSPGANVLTF
length: 15; J: TRBJ2-3; D: .; V: TRBV7-3; CDR3: CASSLGITNADTQYF